The clone carrying this TCR beta chain was recorded a few times. What it binds is not known. The data are from a study of vaccination and CD4 T cells after COVID-19. Turning to the study itself: SARS-CoV-2 had been detected by nasal swab PCR in convalescent patients; nine were mild, one severe. For post-vaccine samples, collection took place a median approximately 72 days after dose two, ranging from 14 to 241.

The CDR3 is 16 amino acids. Germline V gene sequence: CDR1 KGHSH, CDR2 LQKENI. V lost 6 bases, J lost 0 bases, and 9 bases stayed unmatched. Stated treatment: roughly 11-day PBMC culture with coronavirus spike peptide pools or control peptides (ViraFEST assay). With fresh IL-2 medium, half the medium was replaced on days 3 and 7. Oncomine TCR Beta short-read sequencing was applied to DNA from cultured CD4+ T cells. MiXCR, applied by TCRdb to the PCR reads, yields one record per CDR3 protein. The table shows more than 15,000 distinct CDR3 sequences, with around 47% occurring only once. Sequenced material: CD4+ T cells from blood, cultured in vitro, taken before SARS-CoV-2 vaccination. This receptor was taken from a human donor who had recovered from COVID-19. The chain carries TRBV18 and TRBJ1-1; 8 nucleotides line up with TRBD1. This CDR3 is CASSQGQGSMNTEAFF. CDR3 DNA: TGTGCCAGCTCCCAAGGACAGGGAAGTATGAACACTGAAGCTTTCTTT.